This entry lists 17 T cell receptor beta chains sequenced from one sample in a study of CD8+ T cells in alopecia areata (dated by TCRdb to between 2018 and 2020). Preparation of the library involved the immunoSEQ multiplex PCR assay. To provide template for TCR sequencing, every sample had RNA extracted and reverse transcribed into cDNA. Sourced from immuneACCESS, this table was stored by TCRdb with only in-frame sequences that have V and J called. A share of the clones is absent; for the studies checked, an unresolved V gene accounts for under half, and the remainder has no known explanation. The sample profile shows 150,000 to 200,000 clones; more than 55% of them were found once. The top ten hold 3% to 3.5% of the sample. The time point label corresponds to: approximately 4 weeks on oral tofacitinib. What this sample's treatment or condition label stands for: oral pan-JAK inhibitor, 5-10 mg twice daily.

Sequenced material: CD4+ T cells sorted from blood, taken at week 4, from a patient treated with tofacitinib. All receptors derive from a human donor with alopecia areata.

This rearrangement joins TRBV4-2 to TRBJ1-2; 7 bases map to TRBD1. This CDR3 is built from 13 residues. The germline V gene has CDR1 LGHNA and CDR2 YNFKEQ. J lost 0 bases, V lost 7 bases, and 2 bases had no gene match. CDR3 amino acids: CASTGQANYGYTF. Written as DNA, the CDR3 is TGTGCCAGCACCGGACAGGCTAACTATGGCTACACCTTC.

The chain carries TRBV4-1 and TRBJ2-5; D is unresolved. Trimming pared 6 bases from V and 1 base from J, leaving 15 bases between. The CDR3 length is 15 residues. Germline V gene data show CDR1 as MGHRA and CDR2 as YSYEKL. DNA of the CDR3: TGCGCCAGCAGTCCTTTTAAGAACGGCCAAGAGACCCAGTACTTC. Amino acids: CASSPFKNGQETQYF.

This clone was found a few times. The J gene is TRBJ2-4, the V gene TRBV10-3; D is ambiguous. There are 12 residues in the CDR3. The germline CDR1 and CDR2 sequences are ENHRY and SYGVKD. Deletions cut 0 bases from V and 8 bases from J, with 5 bases between. The CDR3 reads CAISESSDIQYF. DNA of the CDR3: TGTGCCATCAGTGAGTCGAGTGACATTCAGTACTTC.

The rearrangement uses TRBV10-3 and TRBJ2-7; possible D gene TRBD1, 5 bases. The germline gives CDR1 ENHRY, CDR2 SYGVKD. With 3 bases removed from V and 7 bases from J, the gap between germline ends came to 7 bases. The CDR3 is made up of 11 amino acids. The CDR3 coding sequence is TGTGCCATCAGTGACAGGGAAGAGCAGTACTTC. It yields the protein CAISDREEQYF.

This chain uses TRBV5-1 with TRBJ2-7; the D gene is possibly TRBD2 (5 bases). Germline V gene sequence: CDR1 SGHRS, CDR2 YFSETQ. Trimming took off 0 bases at V and 13 bases at J, with 17 bases between the two ends. This CDR3 has 13 residues. The CDR3 is CASSLAGEGRIYF. The CDR3 DNA sequence: TGCGCCAGCAGCTTGGCCGGAGAGGGTCGGATATACTTC.

This chain joins TRBV5-6 and TRBJ1-1; D ambiguous. V lost 2 bases and J 10 bases, leaving 3 bases between the germline ends. The CDR3 totals 9 residues. Germline V CDR1 and CDR2: SGHDT, YYEEEE. The DNA for the CDR3 is TGTGCCAGCAGCTTAGGAGCTTTCTTT. Encoded protein: CASSLGAFF.

The chain has TRBV5-1 and TRBJ1-1; D unresolved. Germline CDR1 and CDR2: SGHRS and YFSETQ. The CDR3 extends over 13 amino acids. Trimming pared 4 bases from V and 5 bases from J, leaving 12 bases between. The CDR3 DNA reads TGCGCCAGCAGCGCGGACGGTGGTACTGAAGCTTTCTTT. Protein sequence: CASSADGGTEAFF.

This clone was seen a handful of times. The chain joins TRBV29-1 to TRBJ2-4; D not resolved. V was pared by 1 base and J by 6 bases, with 7 bases between. Germline V gene lookup returns CDR1 SQVTM and CDR2 ANQGSEA. CDR3 length equals 12 residues. Here the CDR3 DNA reads TGCAGCGTTGAAGGCCCTCGAAACATTCAGTACTTC. This encodes CSVEGPRNIQYF.

The chain carries TRBV23-1 and TRBJ2-1; TRBD1 or TRBD2 may be the D gene (5 bases each). TRBV23-1 is designated an ORF whose function remains uncertain. Deletions cut 6 bases from V and 10 bases from J, with 13 bases between. The CDR3 consists of 12 residues. The CDR3 reads CASSAVGDEQFF. CDR3 sequence (DNA): TGCGCCAGCAGCGCAGTCGGGGACGAGCAGTTCTTC.

This clone appeared a few times. The same CDR3 can be traced to other DNA sequences in this sample. This chain joins TRBV15 and TRBJ2-7; unclear D gene. CDR1 LNHNV and CDR2 YYDKDF come from the germline V gene (reference sequence). The CDR3 contains 13 residues. Trimming stripped 0 bases from V and 4 bases from J, with 7 bases between. DNA of the CDR3: TGTGCCACCAGCAGAGATTTTAGTTACGAGCAGTACTTC. Its translation is CATSRDFSYEQYF.

The chain couples TRBV5-1 to TRBJ1-2, with D possibly TRBD1 on 5 matching bases. The CDR3 contains 16 residues. Germline values: CDR1 SGHRS, CDR2 YFSETQ. Trimming removed 4 bases from V and 0 bases from J, with 16 bases in between. CDR3: CASSLGTYLTNYGYTF. The CDR3 DNA follows: TGCGCCAGCAGCCTCGGGACGTATCTTACTAACTATGGCTACACCTTC.

This chain links TRBV6-1 with TRBJ2-2, with D possibly called TRBD1 or TRBD2 (5 bases each). From germline, CDR1 is MNHNS and CDR2 SASEGT. The ends were cut back, 4 bases at V and 1 base at J, with 13 bases in the middle. This CDR3 spans 16 amino acids. The CDR3 loop is CASSGKGPLNTGELFF. CDR3 sequence (DNA): TGTGCCAGCAGTGGAAAGGGACCGCTGAACACCGGGGAGCTGTTTTTT.

CDR3 in amino acids: CASSLQAYGGYTF. In DNA form, the CDR3 reads TGTGCCAGCAGTCTACAGGCCTACGGGGGCTACACCTTC. The V call is TRBV28, the J call TRBJ1-2; tentatively, D is TRBD1 (5 bases). The length of the CDR3 is 13 residues. Germline V gene sequence: CDR1 MDHEN, CDR2 SYDVKM. V shed 5 bases and J shed 8 bases, with 15 bases lying between them.

The chain is built from TRBV15 and TRBJ1-2, with 7 bases fitting TRBD1. The CDR3 sequence is 14 residues long. In germline, CDR1 is LNHNV, CDR2 YYDKDF (reference sequence). Losses at the gene ends were 0 bases for V and 9 bases for J; bases not matched to a gene: 7. The CDR3 DNA reads as TGTGCCACCAGCAGAGACGACAGGGACAAGAGCTACACCTTC. It is translated as CATSRDDRDKSYTF.

The chain employs TRBV30 and TRBJ1-5, with TRBD1 as a possible D gene (6 bases). Germline V gene lookup returns CDR1 GTSNPN and CDR2 SVGIG (reference sequence). There are 14 residues in the CDR3. V dropped 3 bases and J dropped 2 bases, with 11 bases sitting between them. For the CDR3, the DNA is TGTGCCTGGAGAGACCGGACAGGCAATCAGCCCCAGCATTTT. Residues: CAWRDRTGNQPQHF. The full variable domain, its missing parts supplied by reference TRBV30 and TRBJ1-5, is SQTIHQWPATLVQPVGSPLSLECTVEGTSNPNLYWYRQAAGRGLQLLFYSVGIGQISSEVPQNLSASRPQDRQFILSSKKLLLSDSGFYLCAWRDRTGNQPQHFGDGTRLSIL.

The chain recombines TRBV2 with TRBJ1-2, with 7 bases matching TRBD1. Germline lookup yields CDR1 SNHLY and CDR2 FYNNEI. The CDR3 has 14 residues. After removal of 7 bases from V and 6 bases from J, the junction contained 11 bases not matched to a gene. The CDR3 DNA reads as TGTGCCAGCACCAGACAGGGACCCTCTGATGGCTACACCTTC. It specifies CASTRQGPSDGYTF.

The genes are TRBV29-1 and TRBJ2-2; D may be TRBD1 or TRBD2 (7 bases each). Trimming left V 4 bases short and J 6 bases short, with 15 bases between. There are 14 residues in the CDR3. Germline lookup yields CDR1 SQVTM and CDR2 ANQGSEA. The CDR3 spells CSVGLTGRAGELFF. The CDR3, as DNA: TGCAGCGTTGGCTTGACAGGGAGGGCCGGGGAGCTGTTTTTT.